In this sample, the clone carrying this TCR beta chain is medium-sized. Its antigen is unidentified. One end of the junction fails to match germline, which may point to a read error. Within a library made for alpha chains, this beta chain is off target, and its count is uninformative. Individually, TCR cDNA molecules were each labelled with a unique molecular identifier. From the 5' RACE reads, TCRdb called clonotypes with MiXCR, one entry per CDR3 protein. The data contain some 7,400 distinct CDR3 sequences, about 7% of them singletons. This sample's time point: sample taken at primary tumor resection. The input material, whole RNA from tumor, nontumor lung or frozen PBMC, was sequenced unsorted. The data belong to a study of spatial heterogeneity in lung cancer. Study as a whole: Strong correlation was found between tumor-region TCR transcript counts and a T cell module score from matched bulk RNA-seq.

The CDR3 runs 14 residues. Germline-derived CDR1 and CDR2 are MDHEN and SYDVKM. Points from the study as a whole: Tracking of tumor mutation counts was seen in expanded intratumoral alpha and beta TCR counts. Ubiquitous and regional expanded TCR counts mirrored ubiquitous and regional nonsynonymous mutation counts, respectively.

Source: lung tumor tissue, taken at surgery. This rearrangement joins TRBV28 to TRBJ2-5; a possible D gene is TRBD2 (5 bases). The receptor's source is a female donor with early-stage non-small cell lung cancer. The CDR3: CASRPPGNQGTQYF. The CDR3 nucleotides are TGTGCCAGCAGGCCCCCCGGGAACCAAGGGACCCAGTACTTC.